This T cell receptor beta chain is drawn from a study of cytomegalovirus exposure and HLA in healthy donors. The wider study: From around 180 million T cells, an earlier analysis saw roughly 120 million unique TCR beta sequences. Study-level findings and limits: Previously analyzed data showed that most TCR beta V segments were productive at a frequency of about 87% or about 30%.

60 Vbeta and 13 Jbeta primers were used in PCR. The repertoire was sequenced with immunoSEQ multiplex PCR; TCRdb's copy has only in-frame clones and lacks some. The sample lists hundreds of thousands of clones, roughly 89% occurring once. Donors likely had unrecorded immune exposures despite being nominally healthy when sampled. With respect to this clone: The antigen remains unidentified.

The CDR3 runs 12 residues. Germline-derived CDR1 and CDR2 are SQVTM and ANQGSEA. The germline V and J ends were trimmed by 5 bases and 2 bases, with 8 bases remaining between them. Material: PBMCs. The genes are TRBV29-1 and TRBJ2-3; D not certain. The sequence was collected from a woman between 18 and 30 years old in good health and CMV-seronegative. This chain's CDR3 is CSVSVATDTQYF. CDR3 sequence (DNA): TGCAGCGTTAGCGTTGCCACAGATACGCAGTATTTT.